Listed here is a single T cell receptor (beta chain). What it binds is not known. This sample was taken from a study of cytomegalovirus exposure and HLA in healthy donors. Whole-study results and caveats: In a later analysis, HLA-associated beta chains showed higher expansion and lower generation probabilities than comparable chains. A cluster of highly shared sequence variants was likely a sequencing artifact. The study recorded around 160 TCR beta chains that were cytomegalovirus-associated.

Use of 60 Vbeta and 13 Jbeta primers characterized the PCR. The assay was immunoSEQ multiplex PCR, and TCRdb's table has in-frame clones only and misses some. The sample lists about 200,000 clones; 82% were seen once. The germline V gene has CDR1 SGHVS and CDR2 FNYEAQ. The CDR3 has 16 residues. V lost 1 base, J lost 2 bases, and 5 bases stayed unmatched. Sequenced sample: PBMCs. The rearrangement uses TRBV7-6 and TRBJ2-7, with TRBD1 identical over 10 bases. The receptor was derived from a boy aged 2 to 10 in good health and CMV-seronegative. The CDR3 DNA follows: TGTGCCAGCAGCTTAGTCCCCGGACAGGGGGCCTACGAGCAGTACTTC. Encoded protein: CASSLVPGQGAYEQYF.